These 21 T cell receptor beta chains were all obtained from the same sample, sequenced in a study of regulatory T cells in long-lasting Graves disease. Time point reported: persistent/refractory GD, antithyroid drugs over 5 years with positive TRAb. From PBMCs, RNA was extracted and then used to make the TCR library. Building the TCR beta libraries relied on iRepertoire HTBI primers, and CDR3 regions underwent Arm-PCR. TCRdb independently ran MiXCR on the multiplex PCR reads; one entry per CDR3 protein. The sample holds roughly 500,000 distinct CDR3 sequences, roughly 21% seen once. The specimen was peripheral blood mononuclear cells (PBMCs), collected when the disease was refractory, from a patient treated with antithyroid drugs. These TCRs come from a female donor with Graves disease.

This clonotype was observed a single time. This may be a read error, as it is one base from a much larger clone. DNA of the CDR3: TGTGCCAGCAGCCCGGGGACTCCGACAGACGAGCAGTACTTC. Its protein product is CASSPGTPTDEQYF. The chain uses TRBV7-2 and TRBJ2-7, with a possible D match to TRBD2 (6 bases). Germline assignment: CDR1 SGHTA and CDR2 FQGNSA. This CDR3 has 14 residues. The V end lost 5 bases, the J end lost 5 bases, and 16 bases lay between the germline ends. Complete variable domain (other parts from reference TRBV7-2 and TRBJ2-7): GAGVSQSPSNKVTEKGKDVELRCDPISGHTALYWYRQSLGQGLEFLIYFQGNSAPDKSGLPSDRFSAERTGGSVSTLTIQRTQQEDSAVYLCASSPGTPTDEQYFGPGTRLTVT.

This clonotype was counted many times. J is TRBJ1-3 and V is TRBV6-1; D is ambiguous. CDR3 length: 12 amino acids. V was pared by 8 bases and J by 3 bases, with 8 bases between. CDR1 MNHNS and CDR2 SASEGT come from the germline V gene. The DNA of the CDR3 is TGTGCCAGCCATCTCGTTGGAAACACCATATATTTT. It encodes CASHLVGNTIYF.

This clonotype was seen ten or more times. The chain joins TRBV10-3 to TRBJ1-2; D possibly corresponds to TRBD1 (5 bases). Germline loops: CDR1 ENHRY, CDR2 SYGVKD. Between the trimmed V and J ends, which lost 2 bases and 3 bases, there was a span of 13 bases. The CDR3 totals 15 residues. The CDR3 loop reads CAISEAGTGYYGYTF. Here the CDR3 DNA reads TGTGCCATCAGTGAGGCAGGGACTGGATACTATGGCTACACCTTC.

The rearrangement joins TRBV28 to TRBJ2-3, with TRBD1 identical over 10 bases. The V gene's germline CDR1 is MDHEN and CDR2 SYDVKM. Trimming took 5 bases from V and 2 from J; bases not matched to a gene: 10. The CDR3 extends over 17 amino acids. CDR3 coding DNA: TGTGCCAGCAGTCCCGAAGAGGGACAGGGGAACACAGATACGCAGTATTTT. As protein: CASSPEEGQGNTDTQYF.

This clonotype has at least ten counts. The chain couples TRBV27 to TRBJ1-2, with D possibly being TRBD1 (6 bases). The CDR3 extends over 13 amino acids. Germline CDR1 MNHEY, CDR2 SMNVEV (reference sequence). V lost 8 bases to trimming and J lost 5 bases, with 15 bases between them. The CDR3 protein is CASGLDSQYGYTF. For the CDR3, the DNA is TGTGCCAGCGGGTTGGACAGCCAATATGGCTACACCTTC.

The CDR3 sequence: CASSRQGLDTEAFF. For the CDR3, the DNA is TGTGCCAGCAGCCGACAGGGTCTTGATACTGAAGCTTTCTTT. The chain employs TRBV5-4 and TRBJ1-1, with 7 bases fitting TRBD1. This CDR3 is 14 amino acids long. The germline CDR1 and CDR2 sequences are SGHNT and YYREEE (reference sequence). The V and J ends lost 4 bases and 5 bases, in that order; junction bases with no gene match: 8.

This clonotype was found many times. The chain has TRBV28 and TRBJ2-5; D is possibly TRBD1 (7 bases). V lost 6 bases and J 2 bases, leaving 16 bases between the germline ends. Germline CDR1 reads MDHEN; CDR2 reads SYDVKM. The CDR3 covers 15 residues. CDR3 sequence reads: CASRQPGGLQETQYF. Here the CDR3 DNA reads TGTGCCAGCAGACAGCCAGGGGGGTTACAAGAGACCCAGTACTTC.

This clonotype was found many times. V is TRBV5-1 and J is TRBJ1-4; the D is unclear. The CDR3 has 16 residues. Germline V gene data show CDR1 as SGHRS and CDR2 as YFSETQ. V was clipped by 4 bases and J by 0 bases, with 13 bases between them. CDR3 region: CASSGNPPPTNEKLFF. The CDR3 DNA is TGCGCCAGCAGCGGGAATCCTCCGCCAACTAATGAAAAACTGTTTTTT.

This clonotype showed up many times. V usage is TRBV28 and J usage is TRBJ2-7, with D possibly matching TRBD2 (5 bases). The CDR3 is 13 residues long. Germline V gives CDR1 MDHEN, CDR2 SYDVKM. With 9 bases removed from V and 3 bases from J, the gap between germline ends came to 15 bases. DNA of the CDR3: TGTGCCAGTACGGACTCTTCAAACTACGAGCAGTACTTC. Amino acid sequence: CASTDSSNYEQYF.

Many counts were recorded for this clonotype. The genes are TRBV20-1 and TRBJ2-7; D tentatively fits TRBD1 or TRBD2 (5 bases each). This CDR3 has 15 amino acids. The V end lost 5 bases, the J end lost 1 base, and 18 bases lay between the germline ends. Germline lookup yields CDR1 DFQATT and CDR2 SNEGSKA (reference sequence). The CDR3 DNA reads as TGCAGTGCTCCAGGATCCGCCGGGACGTCCTACGAGCAGTACTTC. Its translation is CSAPGSAGTSYEQYF.

The chain joins TRBV19 to TRBJ2-6; D is undetermined. Germline CDR1 and CDR2: LNHDA and SQIVND (reference sequence). V dropped 0 bases and J dropped 0 bases, with 9 bases sitting between them. CDR3 size: 17 residues. CDR3 protein: CASSIEAQFSGANVLTF. CDR3 sequence (DNA): TGTGCCAGTAGTATAGAGGCCCAATTCTCTGGGGCCAACGTCCTGACTTTC.

The rearrangement links TRBV5-1 to TRBJ1-1; D is ambiguous. The CDR3 extends over 15 amino acids. From germline, CDR1 is SGHRS and CDR2 YFSETQ. Trimming cost V 4 bases and J 1 base, with 14 bases left between them. DNA for the CDR3: TGCGCCAGCAGCGAATGGCACCAAGGGAACACTGAAGCTTTCTTT. Residues: CASSEWHQGNTEAFF. Full variable domain (remainder filled in from reference TRBV5-1 and TRBJ1-1): KAGVTQTPRYLIKTRGQQVTLSCSPISGHRSVSWYQQTPGQGLQFLFEYFSETQRNKGNFPGRFSGRQFSNSRSEMNVSTLELGDSALYLCASSEWHQGNTEAFFGQGTRLTVV.

Concerning this clonotype itself: Its ends do not fully match the called genes, so a read error is possible. Here the CDR3 DNA reads TGTGCCGGCAGCTCCTTTAACACCGGGGAGCTGTTTTTT. Translated, it gives CAGSSFNTGELFF. V gene TRBV7-3 combines with J gene TRBJ2-2; no definite D call. The CDR3 has 13 residues. Germline-derived CDR1 and CDR2 are SGHTA and FQGTGA.

This clonotype showed up many times. This chain connects TRBV6-1 to TRBJ1-4, with TRBD1 identical over 7 bases. Germline V lookup: CDR1 MNHNS, CDR2 SASEGT. The CDR3 runs 13 residues. The trim removed 10 bases at V and 4 bases at J, leaving 6 bases unmatched. The CDR3, as DNA: TGTGCCACTAAGGACAGGAATAATGAAAAACTGTTTTTT. Encoded protein: CATKDRNNEKLFF.

A note on this clonotype: This clone may be a read error of a much larger clone one base away. The chain combines TRBV14 with TRBJ2-7, with D possibly matching TRBD2 (6 bases). The CDR3 is 14 amino acids. Germline assignment: CDR1 SGHDN and CDR2 FVKESK. V was trimmed by 6 bases and J by 2 bases, leaving 14 bases between them. CDR3 in DNA: TGTGCCAGCAGAAATAGCGGAAACGCCTACGAGCAGTACTTC. Its protein product is CASRNSGNAYEQYF.

This clonotype was counted at least ten times. The rearrangement links TRBV24-1 to TRBJ2-5; TRBD1 matches at 11 bases. Germline values: CDR1 KGHDR, CDR2 SFDVKD. CDR3 length equals 17 residues. V was clipped by 4 bases and J by 2 bases; unmatched bases: 8. DNA of the CDR3: TGTGCCACCAGTGACCACCCTGGACAGGGGGCACAAGAGACCCAGTACTTC. As protein: CATSDHPGQGAQETQYF.

This clonotype was recorded at least ten times. The rearrangement uses TRBV12-3 or TRBV12-4 and TRBJ2-7; maybe TRBD2 (7 bases). V was clipped by 3 bases and J by 2 bases, with 14 bases between them. This CDR3 is built from 15 residues. CDR3 coding DNA: TGTGCCAGCAGTTTCGAGCGGGACACTACCTACGAGCAGTACTTC. Translation gives CASSFERDTTYEQYF.

This clonotype was counted ten times or more. The chain recombines TRBV6-1 with TRBJ1-1, with D perhaps TRBD1 (5 bases). V dropped 10 bases and J dropped 0 bases, with 18 bases sitting between them. Germline V CDR1 and CDR2: MNHNS, SASEGT. CDR3 size: 15 residues. This chain's CDR3 is CATRGIDSLNTEAFF. CDR3 sequence (DNA): TGTGCCACCAGAGGAATAGACAGTCTGAACACTGAAGCTTTCTTT.

This clonotype has just a few counts. The genes are TRBV5-5 and TRBJ2-7, with 13 positions matching TRBD2. CDR3 length equals 16 residues. V lost 1 base to trimming and J lost 2 bases; unmatched junction nucleotides: 3. In germline, CDR1 is SGHKS, CDR2 YYEKEE (reference sequence). DNA for the CDR3: TGTGCCAGCAGCTTGATACTAGCGGGAGGGCCCTACGAGCAGTACTTC. Translation: CASSLILAGGPYEQYF.

At least ten counts were recorded for this clonotype. The chain uses TRBV7-2 and TRBJ2-5; D gene ambiguous. The germline V gene encodes CDR1 SGHTA and CDR2 FQGNSA. Deletions cut 4 bases from V and 4 bases from J, with 7 bases between. The CDR3 has 12 amino acids. For the CDR3, the DNA is TGTGCCAGCAGCTCGAACGGAGAGACCCAGTACTTC. It yields the protein CASSSNGETQYF.

This clonotype has ten or more counts. The chain combines TRBV28 with TRBJ2-5, with D possibly matching TRBD1 (6 bases). Germline V CDR1 and CDR2: MDHEN, SYDVKM. The CDR3 runs 15 residues. Trimming removed 6 bases at V and 4 bases at J, with 18 bases between. The CDR3 protein is CASSRPVGAPETQYF. CDR3 coding DNA: TGTGCCAGCAGCCGGCCGGTGGGGGCCCCAGAGACCCAGTACTTC.